The TCR beta chain under discussion was sequenced for a study of blood T cell repertoires in COVID-19. In the study overall: The samples span acute and convalescent COVID-19 from the United States, Italy and Spain. In each case, the material was cDNA or gDNA derived from T cells, B-cell-depleted T cells, or PBMCs.

V was shortened by 5 bases and J by 7 bases, with 12 bases between the two germline ends. CDR3 length: 13 residues. In the original analysis: It was from reference gene primer amplification that nucleated cell counts were estimated. Sequenced by immunoSEQ multiplex PCR; TCRdb stores in-frame clones only, minus some. Clone size and the V and J calls come from that table; the DNA yielded D and trimming. The table lists roughly 86,000 clones, approximately 89% of them singletons. Specimen: peripheral blood. The rearrangement joins TRBV12-3 or TRBV12-4 to TRBJ1-5; D uncertain. This sequence was found in a middle-aged man with active or convalescent COVID-19. CDR3 protein: CASSRGLGQPQHF. In DNA, the CDR3 is TGTGCCAGCAGTAGAGGGTTAGGACAGCCCCAGCATTTT.